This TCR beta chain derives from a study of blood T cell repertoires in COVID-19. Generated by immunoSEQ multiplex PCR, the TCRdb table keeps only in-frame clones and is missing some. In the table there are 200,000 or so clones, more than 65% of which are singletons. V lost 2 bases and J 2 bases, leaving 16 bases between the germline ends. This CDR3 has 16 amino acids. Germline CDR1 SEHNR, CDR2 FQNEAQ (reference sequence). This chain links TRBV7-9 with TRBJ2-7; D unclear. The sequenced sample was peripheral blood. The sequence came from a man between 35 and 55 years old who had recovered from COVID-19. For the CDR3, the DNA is TGTGCCAGCAGCTTATGGTCTATGAGGTTTGCCTACGAGCAGTACTTC. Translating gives CASSLWSMRFAYEQYF.